These 19 T cell receptor beta chains were sequenced from one sample in a study of CD8 T cells in Susac syndrome. An input of roughly 0.5 to 1 ug of RNA was subjected to reverse transcription using random hexamers. Using its own MiXCR run on the immunoSEQ multiplex PCR reads, TCRdb lists one record per CDR3 protein. The sample lists 200,000 or so distinct CDR3 sequences, 90% to 95% occurring once. Sequenced material: CD4+ T cells from PBMCs. These TCRs come from a human donor with multiple sclerosis.

The table lists this clonotype with a count of one. The J gene is TRBJ1-6, the V gene TRBV9; D gene ambiguous. Germline assignment: CDR1 SGDLS and CDR2 YYNGEE. The CDR3 sequence is 16 residues long. Trimming stripped 3 bases from V and 7 bases from J, with 17 bases between. CDR3 protein: CASSGGWGSRNSPLHF. The CDR3 coding sequence is TGTGCCAGCAGCGGAGGTTGGGGTTCCAGGAATTCACCCCTCCACTTT.

The chain has TRBV20-1 and TRBJ1-2, with 8 positions matching TRBD1. The length of the CDR3 is 15 residues. The trim removed 3 bases at V and 4 bases at J, leaving 10 bases unmatched. Germline V gives CDR1 DFQATT, CDR2 SNEGSKA (reference sequence). CDR3 sequence reads: CSASGGDRGPYGYTF. The CDR3, as DNA: TGCAGTGCTAGCGGGGGCGACAGGGGACCCTATGGCTACACCTTC.

The V gene is TRBV18, the J gene TRBJ2-7; 9 bases are a match to TRBD1. V trimming: 0 bases; J trimming: 10 bases; junction bases outside the gene matches: 10. The CDR3 covers 15 residues. Germline loops: CDR1 KGHSH, CDR2 LQKENI. CDR3 in amino acids: CASSPPGLGQGEQYF. Written as DNA, the CDR3 is TGTGCCAGCTCACCACCCGGATTGGGACAGGGCGAACAGTACTTC.

The chain links TRBV11-2 to TRBJ1-1; no clear D gene. The germline V gene has CDR1 SGHAT and CDR2 FQNNGV. The CDR3 is 14 amino acids. Between the trimmed V and J ends, which lost 0 bases and 6 bases, there was a span of 11 bases. The CDR3 DNA reads as TGTGCCAGCAGCTTAGATCGCTTGGTGGCTGAAGCTTTCTTT. Translating it yields CASSLDRLVAEAFF. The entire variable domain, with the rest obtained from reference TRBV11-2 and TRBJ1-1, is as follows: EAGVAQSPRYKIIEKRQSVAFWCNPISGHATLYWYQQILGQGPKLLIQFQNNGVVDDSQLPKDRFSAERLKGVDSTLKIQPAKLEDSAVYLCASSLDRLVAEAFFGQGTRLTVV.

The chain links TRBV20-1 to TRBJ2-7; 10 nucleotides line up with TRBD1. The CDR3 sequence is 13 residues long. Per the germline V gene, CDR1 is DFQATT and CDR2 is SNEGSKA (reference sequence). Written as DNA, the CDR3 is TGCAGCGCCTGGGACAGGGGCTCCTACGAGCAGTACTTC. The encoded protein is CSAWDRGSYEQYF.

CDR3 sequence: CAISVPGNTEAFF. The DNA of the CDR3 is TGTGCCATCAGTGTACCAGGGAACACTGAAGCTTTCTTT. The chain joins TRBV10-3 to TRBJ1-1; no firm D call. The V gene's germline CDR1 is ENHRY and CDR2 SYGVKD. The V end lost 4 bases, the J end lost 1 base, and 7 bases lay between the germline ends. The CDR3 is 13 residues long.

This clonotype was counted a single time. The rearrangement joins TRBV20-1 to TRBJ2-7; 7 bases match TRBD2. Germline V CDR1 and CDR2: DFQATT, SNEGSKA (reference sequence). Unmatched junction bases numbered 7, after V lost 1 base and J lost 4 bases. The CDR3 covers 14 residues. The DNA for the CDR3 is TGCAGTGCTAGAGGGTTGCGGGAGATATACGAGCAGTACTTC. Translating gives CSARGLREIYEQYF.

V gene TRBV4-2 combines with J gene TRBJ2-1, with D possibly matching TRBD2 (6 bases). CDR3 size: 19 residues. With 0 bases removed from V and 6 bases from J, the gap between germline ends came to 24 bases. Germline V gene lookup returns CDR1 LGHNA and CDR2 YNFKEQ. CDR3 in DNA: TGTGCCAGCAGCCAAGATCAGGCCGCGGGGACTCTCTCCCCCAATGAGCAGTTCTTC. Amino acid sequence: CASSQDQAAGTLSPNEQFF.

This clonotype occurred once. J is TRBJ1-5 and V is TRBV7-9, with 7 bases that match TRBD1. The ends lost 3 bases at V and 6 bases at J; junction bases unmatched: 8. The CDR3 is 15 residues long. Germline V gives CDR1 SEHNR, CDR2 FQNEAQ (reference sequence). The CDR3 sequence is CASSLFQGEGQPQHF. The CDR3 region has the DNA TGTGCCAGCAGCTTGTTTCAGGGGGAAGGTCAGCCCCAGCATTTT.

The chain carries TRBV20-1 and TRBJ2-2; D may be TRBD1 (5 bases). Germline CDR1 is DFQATT and CDR2 is SNEGSKA (reference sequence). This CDR3 comprises 14 residues. The V gene lost 1 base and the J gene lost 4 bases, with 10 bases spanning the gap. In DNA, the CDR3 is TGCAGTGCTAGAGTCGTTACAGGCACCGGGGAGCTGTTTTTT. It specifies CSARVVTGTGELFF.

This chain links TRBV20-1 with TRBJ1-2, with D tentatively TRBD1 (6 bases). Germline loops: CDR1 DFQATT, CDR2 SNEGSKA (reference sequence). This CDR3 has 12 residues. Deletions cut 5 bases from V and 8 bases from J, with 15 bases between. The CDR3 loop is CSAVTGQEGYTF. The CDR3 DNA is TGCAGTGCTGTAACAGGGCAGGAGGGCTACACCTTC.

The CDR3 sequence is CSVPYTGGGETQYF. CDR3 nucleotides: TGCAGCGTTCCCTACACAGGGGGCGGGGAGACCCAGTACTTC. V usage is TRBV29-1 and J usage is TRBJ2-5, with 9 nucleotides matching TRBD1. Germline V gene data show CDR1 as SQVTM and CDR2 as ANQGSEA. There are 14 residues in the CDR3. The trim removed 5 bases at V and 5 bases at J, leaving 9 bases unmatched.

J is TRBJ2-5 and V is TRBV7-9; possibly TRBD1 for D (6 bases). The length of the CDR3 is 14 residues. In germline, CDR1 is SEHNR, CDR2 FQNEAQ (reference sequence). V was clipped by 2 bases and J by 5 bases, with 12 bases between them. The CDR3 bases are TGTGCCAGCAGCTTATCCCGACAGGAGGAGACCCAGTACTTC. Translated, it gives CASSLSRQEETQYF. The whole variable domain, filled in from reference TRBV7-9 and TRBJ2-5, reads DTGVSQNPRHKITKRGQNVTFRCDPISEHNRLYWYRQTLGQGPEFLTYFQNEAQLEKSRLLSDRFSAERPKGSFSTLEIQRTEQGDSAMYLCASSLSRQEETQYFGPGTRLLVL.

The chain has TRBV6-5 and TRBJ1-2; TRBD1 might be the D (5 bases). CDR1 is MNHEY and CDR2 is SVGAGI in the germline V gene. V dropped 7 bases and J dropped 6 bases, with 9 bases sitting between them. The CDR3 sequence is 11 residues long. CDR3 sequence: CASTRGDGYTF. CDR3 nucleotide sequence: TGTGCCAGCACTAGGGGCGATGGCTACACCTTC.

CDR3 bases: TGCGCCAGCAGCCGGCAGTTGGAGAGCGAGCAGTACTTC. Amino acids: CASSRQLESEQYF. The J gene is TRBJ2-7, the V gene TRBV5-1; unclear D gene. Germline CDR1 is SGHRS and CDR2 is YFSETQ. Trimming pared 4 bases from V and 6 bases from J, leaving 14 bases between. The CDR3 is 13 amino acids.

The chain recombines TRBV5-4 with TRBJ2-1; D is unresolved. The CDR3 has 13 residues. V lost 1 base to trimming and J lost 7 bases, with 9 bases between them. Looked up from germline, CDR1 is SGHNT and CDR2 is YYREEE (reference sequence). The chain's CDR3 is CASSLKARNEQFF. The CDR3, as DNA: TGTGCCAGCAGCTTGAAAGCGAGGAATGAGCAGTTCTTC.

The chain has TRBV3-1 and TRBJ1-5, with D tentatively TRBD1 (5 bases). V was clipped by 3 bases and J by 9 bases, with 9 bases between them. Looked up from germline, CDR1 is LGHDT and CDR2 is YNNKEL (reference sequence). This CDR3 has 12 residues. CDR3: CASSQGELPQHF. The CDR3 DNA sequence: TGTGCCAGCAGCCAGGGGGAGCTGCCCCAGCATTTT.

The chain links TRBV7-9 to TRBJ1-5, with D perhaps matching TRBD1 (5 bases). V lost 3 bases, J lost 3 bases, and 12 bases lay in between. The germline V gene encodes CDR1 SEHNR and CDR2 FQNEAQ (reference sequence). This CDR3 region has 15 residues. CDR3 sequence: CASSFQTGLNQPQHF. The CDR3, as DNA: TGTGCCAGCAGCTTTCAAACAGGTCTCAATCAGCCCCAGCATTTT.

The rearrangement links TRBV3-1 to TRBJ2-7, with a tentative D call TRBD2 (5 bases). V dropped 5 bases and J dropped 7 bases, with 18 bases sitting between them. This CDR3 comprises 14 residues. Germline assignment: CDR1 LGHDT and CDR2 YNNKEL (reference sequence). In DNA form, the CDR3 reads TGTGCCAGCAGCTTCCGTCTCGGGAACGGGGAGCAGTACTTC. Protein sequence: CASSFRLGNGEQYF.